These 17 T cell receptor beta chains were all obtained from the same sample, sequenced in a study of T-cell memory formation after mild COVID-19. Each CDR3 protein gets one entry after TCRdb re-called the 5' RACE reads with MiXCR. The sample shows around 260,000 distinct CDR3 sequences, 15% to 20% of them seen only once. Material: PBMCs or a T cell subset sorted from them (not recorded which). The receptors here all came from a man between 18 and 29 years old who had mild COVID-19 (a few samples of this study predate the infection). Cell type and time point are not known.

There are many counts of this clonotype. The chain recombines TRBV5-1 with TRBJ2-1, with TRBD1 as a possible D gene (6 bases). V dropped 2 bases and J dropped 0 bases, with 6 bases sitting between them. The germline V gene has CDR1 SGHRS and CDR2 YFSETQ. The CDR3 loop spans 14 amino acids. The CDR3 is CASSLQGSYNEQFF. CDR3 coding DNA: TGCGCCAGCAGCTTACAGGGCTCCTACAATGAGCAGTTCTTC.

The chain couples TRBV5-1 to TRBJ2-1, with 8 positions matching TRBD2. The CDR3 totals 14 residues. The germline CDR1 and CDR2 sequences are SGHRS and YFSETQ. Trimming cost V 7 bases and J 7 bases; bases outside gene matches: 10. The CDR3 loop reads CASGGGGPENEQFF. The CDR3 nucleotides read TGCGCCAGCGGGGGCGGGGGGCCGGAAAATGAGCAGTTCTTC. The full variable domain, completed using reference TRBV5-1 and TRBJ2-1, is KAGVTQTPRYLIKTRGQQVTLSCSPISGHRSVSWYQQTPGQGLQFLFEYFSETQRNKGNFPGRFSGRQFSNSRSEMNVSTLELGDSALYLCASGGGGPENEQFFGPGTRLTVL.

This clonotype has just a few counts. The CDR3 reads CASSAGTVVNEQFF. The CDR3 DNA follows: TGTGCCAGCAGCGCCGGGACCGTCGTCAATGAGCAGTTCTTC. The chain recombines TRBV7-2 with TRBJ2-1, with D perhaps being TRBD1 or TRBD2 (5 bases each). Between the trimmed V and J ends, which lost 5 bases and 6 bases, there was a span of 14 bases. This CDR3 comprises 14 residues. Germline V gene data show CDR1 as SGHTA and CDR2 as FQGNSA.

The chain uses TRBV7-9 and TRBJ1-1, with D hard to call. CDR3 size: 13 residues. CDR1 is SEHNR, CDR2 FQNEAQ, per germline (reference sequence). Between the trimmed V and J ends, which lost 5 bases and 7 bases, there was a span of 14 bases. The CDR3 nucleotides read TGTGCCAGCAGCCTAGGACCAATTAGTGAAGCTTTCTTT. Its protein product is CASSLGPISEAFF.

This clonotype was observed many times. The V and J genes are TRBV6-4 and TRBJ2-1, with 8 positions matching TRBD2. Germline V gene lookup returns CDR1 MRHNA and CDR2 SNTAGT. V gave up 0 bases and J gave up 7 bases; unmatched junction bases: 8. This CDR3 contains 16 residues. The CDR3 here is CASSDSQRGTSNEQFF. The CDR3 DNA follows: TGTGCCAGCAGTGACTCGCAGCGGGGGACTTCTAATGAGCAGTTCTTC.

This clonotype occurred a few times. The chain is built from TRBV9 and TRBJ1-1; D may be TRBD1 (5 bases). In germline, CDR1 is SGDLS, CDR2 YYNGEE. V was cut by 0 bases and J by 5 bases, with 11 bases left in between. The CDR3 runs 14 residues. CDR3 coding DNA: TGTGCCAGCAGCGTAGGCTCAGGGTGGACTGAAGCTTTCTTT. This gives the protein CASSVGSGWTEAFF.

At least ten counts were recorded for this clonotype. The gene calls are TRBV4-3 and TRBJ2-3; D possibly uses TRBD1 or TRBD2 (5 bases each). CDR1 is LGHNA and CDR2 is YSLEER in the germline V gene. The CDR3 is 17 residues long. Trimming removed 0 bases at V and 3 bases at J, with 16 bases between. The DNA for the CDR3 is TGCGCCAGCAGCCAAGATGGGACCGCCTTCCTGACAGATACGCAGTATTTT. Protein product: CASSQDGTAFLTDTQYF.

This sequence joins TRBV10-3 and TRBJ2-1; 11 bases agree with TRBD1. The CDR3 extends over 15 amino acids. V shed 7 bases and J 5 bases; nucleotides not matched to a gene: 7. The germline CDR1 and CDR2 sequences are ENHRY and SYGVKD. CDR3 protein: CAIKKDRGLNNEQFF. In DNA, the CDR3 is TGTGCCATCAAAAAGGACAGGGGGCTGAACAATGAGCAGTTCTTC.

This clonotype has only a few counts. This chain links TRBV10-3 with TRBJ2-7; possibly TRBD2 for D (6 bases). Trimming removed 6 bases at V and 2 bases at J, with 14 bases between. CDR1 and CDR2 (germline): ENHRY, SYGVKD. The CDR3 is made up of 14 amino acids. The CDR3 coding sequence is TGTGCCATCAGGCCCGGGACGGGAGCCTACGAGCAGTACGTC. Translating it yields CAIRPGTGAYEQYV.

This chain links TRBV4-2 with TRBJ2-3; D uncertain. This CDR3 has 13 amino acids. V was cut by 2 bases and J by 6 bases, with 9 bases left in between. CDR1 and CDR2 (germline): LGHNA, YNFKEQ. The CDR3 loop reads CASSQRVFDTQYF. CDR3 bases: TGTGCCAGCAGCCAACGCGTTTTCGATACGCAGTATTTT.

This clonotype was seen many times. The rearrangement links TRBV29-1 to TRBJ1-2, with TRBD1 identical over 8 bases. This CDR3 comprises 14 residues. Per germline, CDR1 SQVTM and CDR2 ANQGSEA. V gave up 4 bases and J gave up 5 bases; unmatched junction bases: 9. The CDR3 bases are TGCAGCGTTGCACGTGACAGGGGATGGTATGGCTACACCTTC. As protein: CSVARDRGWYGYTF.

A few counts support this clonotype. The V gene is TRBV7-2, the J gene TRBJ2-7, with D possibly being TRBD2 (6 bases). Looked up from germline, CDR1 is SGHTA and CDR2 is FQGNSA. The CDR3 is 14 amino acids. The V end was cut by 1 base, the J end by 2 bases, with 9 bases between. The CDR3 protein is CASSLEEGPYEQYF. The CDR3 DNA reads as TGTGCCAGCAGCTTAGAGGAGGGGCCCTACGAGCAGTACTTC.

This clonotype has a handful of counts. The rearrangement uses TRBV6-5 and TRBJ1-1; D may be TRBD1 (5 bases). V was shortened by 2 bases and J by 4 bases, with 11 bases between the two germline ends. Germline V gene sequence: CDR1 MNHEY, CDR2 SVGAGI. This CDR3 is 14 amino acids long. The CDR3 DNA reads TGTGCCAGCAGTTACCGCGGAGGGGCCACTGAAGCTTTCTTT. Protein: CASSYRGGATEAFF.

This clonotype was seen more than once but under ten times. The chain carries TRBV12-3 or TRBV12-4 and TRBJ2-2; maybe TRBD2 (5 bases). The CDR3 runs 15 residues. V was shortened by 7 bases and J by 2 bases, with 14 bases between the two germline ends. CDR3 nucleotides: TGTGCCAGCACACCGCCGGGGAGTAACACCGGGGAGCTGTTTTTT. It specifies CASTPPGSNTGELFF.

This chain uses TRBV10-1 with TRBJ1-2, with 7 bases aligning to TRBD1. Germline loops: CDR1 WNHNN, CDR2 SYGVQD (reference sequence). V gave up 8 bases and J gave up 4 bases; unmatched junction bases: 4. This CDR3 contains 12 residues. The CDR3, as DNA: TGCGCCAGCGCACAGGGGACCTATGGCTACACCTTC. It codes for CASAQGTYGYTF.

J is TRBJ1-1 and V is TRBV5-1; 9 bases agree with TRBD1. The CDR3 covers 14 residues. Trimming cost V 3 bases and J 6 bases; bases outside gene matches: 6. Germline V gene sequence: CDR1 SGHRS, CDR2 YFSETQ. CDR3: CASSSDGQGPEAFF. The CDR3 DNA reads as TGCGCCAGCAGCTCGGACGGACAGGGGCCTGAAGCTTTCTTT. Drawing the rest from reference TRBV5-1 and TRBJ1-1, the complete variable domain is KAGVTQTPRYLIKTRGQQVTLSCSPISGHRSVSWYQQTPGQGLQFLFEYFSETQRNKGNFPGRFSGRQFSNSRSEMNVSTLELGDSALYLCASSSDGQGPEAFFGQGTRLTVV.

This clonotype showed up many times. The genes are TRBV6-6 and TRBJ2-7; D is ambiguous. The length of the CDR3 is 14 residues. Trimming left V 2 bases short and J 4 bases short, with 12 bases between. The V gene's germline CDR1 is MNHNY and CDR2 SVGAGI (reference sequence). The chain's CDR3 is CASSYERLTYEQYF. As DNA, the CDR3 is TGTGCCAGCAGTTACGAGAGATTAACGTACGAGCAGTACTTC.